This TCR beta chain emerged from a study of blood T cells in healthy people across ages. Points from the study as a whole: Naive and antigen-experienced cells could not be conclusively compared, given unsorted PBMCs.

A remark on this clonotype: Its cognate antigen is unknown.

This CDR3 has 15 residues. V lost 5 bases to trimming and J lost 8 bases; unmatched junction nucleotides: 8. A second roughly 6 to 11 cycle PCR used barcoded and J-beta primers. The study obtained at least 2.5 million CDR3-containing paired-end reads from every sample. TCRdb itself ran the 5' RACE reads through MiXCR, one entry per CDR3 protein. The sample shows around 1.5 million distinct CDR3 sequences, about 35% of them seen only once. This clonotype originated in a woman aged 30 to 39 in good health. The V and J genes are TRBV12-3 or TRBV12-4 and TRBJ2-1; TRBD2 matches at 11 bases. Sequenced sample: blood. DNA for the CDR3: TGTGCCAGCAGTCGCACTAGCGGGGGTGTCGATGAGCAGTTCTTC. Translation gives CASSRTSGGVDEQFF.